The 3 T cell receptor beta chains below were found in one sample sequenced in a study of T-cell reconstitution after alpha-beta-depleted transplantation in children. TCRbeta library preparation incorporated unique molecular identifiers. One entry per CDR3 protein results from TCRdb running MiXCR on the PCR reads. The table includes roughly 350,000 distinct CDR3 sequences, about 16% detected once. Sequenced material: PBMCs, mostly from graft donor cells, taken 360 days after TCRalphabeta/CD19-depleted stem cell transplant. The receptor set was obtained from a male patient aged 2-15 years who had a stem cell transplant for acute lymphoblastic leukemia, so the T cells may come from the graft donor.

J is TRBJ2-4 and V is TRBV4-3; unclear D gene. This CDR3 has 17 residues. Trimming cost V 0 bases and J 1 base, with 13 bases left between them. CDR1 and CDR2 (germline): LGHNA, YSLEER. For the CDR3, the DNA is TGCGCCAGCAGCCAAGATCGTATAGGTCTGGCCAAAAACATTCAGTACTTC. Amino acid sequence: CASSQDRIGLAKNIQYF.

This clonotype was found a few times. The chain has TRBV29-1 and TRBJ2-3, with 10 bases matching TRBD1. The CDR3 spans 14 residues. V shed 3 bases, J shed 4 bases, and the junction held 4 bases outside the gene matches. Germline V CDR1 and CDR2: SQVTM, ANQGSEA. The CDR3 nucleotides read TGCAGCGTTGATGGGACAGGGGCGGCAGATACGCAGTATTTT. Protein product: CSVDGTGAADTQYF.

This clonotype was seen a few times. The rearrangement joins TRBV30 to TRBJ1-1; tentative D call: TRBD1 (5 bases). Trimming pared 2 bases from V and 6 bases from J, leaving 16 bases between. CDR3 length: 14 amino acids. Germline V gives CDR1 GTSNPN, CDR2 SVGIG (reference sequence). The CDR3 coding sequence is TGTGCCTGGAGTAGTCGGGGGATAGGTTCTGAAGCTTTCTTT. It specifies CAWSSRGIGSEAFF.